The clone carrying this T cell receptor beta chain appeared a few times. What it binds is not known. This sample stems from a study of early T cells in non-severe SARS-CoV-2 infection. About the study: Investigators sequenced bulk RNA drawn from unsorted whole blood, and chains remained unpaired.

Individual cDNA molecules were tagged with unique molecular identifiers. TCRdb recomputed calls from the 5' RACE reads with MiXCR, one row per CDR3 protein. The sample gives just under 90,000 distinct CDR3 sequences, approximately 15% of which show up once; around 7% is in the top ten. V shed 5 bases and J 4 bases; nucleotides not matched to a gene: 12. Germline V gene data show CDR1 as SGHAT and CDR2 as FQNNGV. CDR3 length equals 16 residues. Study-level points and caveats: Database matching using VDJdb favored anti-spike CD8 responses, with private and CD4 specificities left missing.

The sample was whole blood. The sequence was collected from an adult who was a healthcare worker with PCR-confirmed SARS-CoV-2 infection or an uninfected control (not recorded which). The V gene is TRBV11-2, the J gene TRBJ2-7; 9 positions match TRBD1. The CDR3 nucleotides read TGTGCCAGCAGCCTAGTCGCCGGGACAGGGATTTACGAGCAGTACTTC. Residues: CASSLVAGTGIYEQYF. Filled out from reference TRBV11-2 and TRBJ2-7, the complete variable domain reads EAGVAQSPRYKIIEKRQSVAFWCNPISGHATLYWYQQILGQGPKLLIQFQNNGVVDDSQLPKDRFSAERLKGVDSTLKIQPAKLEDSAVYLCASSLVAGTGIYEQYFGPGTRLTVT.